The clone carrying this T cell receptor (beta chain) was seen a few times. Its antigen remains unknown. The use of a sample-barcoded 5' primer and a J-beta primer mix characterized a second PCR of about 7 to 12 cycles. Each cDNA molecule, via a template-switch adaptor with 12 random nucleotides, was tagged. TCRdb recomputed calls from the 5' RACE reads with MiXCR, one row per CDR3 protein. The sample has around 1,500,000 distinct CDR3 sequences; 35% to 45% are singletons. This record belongs to a study of blood T cells in healthy people across ages. General study findings and limits: TCR beta diversity per million T cells fell roughly linearly with age. There were more naive CD4+ cells and higher diversity in long-lived donors than in aged donors. From one million sequenced T cells, diversity estimates were lower bounds.

CDR1 ENHRY and CDR2 SYGVKD come from the germline V gene. CDR3 length: 14 amino acids. V lost 3 bases and J lost 4, with 12 bases in between. The material sequenced was blood. The chain employs TRBV10-3 and TRBJ1-2; the D gene is possibly TRBD1 (5 bases). This TCR derives from a woman between 18 and 29 years old in good health. The CDR3 protein is CAISEKEGTYGYTF. CDR3 DNA: TGTGCCATCAGTGAAAAGGAGGGGACCTATGGCTACACCTTC.